These 20 T cell receptor beta chains came from one sample sequenced in a study of early stage breast cancer tumors. Clones were sequenced by immunoSEQ multiplex PCR, and TCRdb holds only the in-frame ones, with some missing. The table has under 20,000 clones, around 83% seen once; the top ten hold 1.8%. Sequenced: blood. These receptors came from a person aged 65-85 years with breast cancer.

The V gene is TRBV5-1, the J gene TRBJ2-7, with 9 bases fitting TRBD1. With V trimmed by 0 bases and J by 6 bases, 7 bases remained unmatched. Germline values: CDR1 SGHRS, CDR2 YFSETQ. The CDR3 covers 15 residues. CDR3 residues: CASSLAGQGVGEQYF. The CDR3 bases are TGCGCCAGCAGCTTGGCGGGACAGGGAGTAGGCGAGCAGTACTTC. Based on the CDR3 plus reference TRBV5-1 and TRBJ2-7, the full variable domain is KAGVTQTPRYLIKTRGQQVTLSCSPISGHRSVSWYQQTPGQGLQFLFEYFSETQRNKGNFPGRFSGRQFSNSRSEMNVSTLELGDSALYLCASSLAGQGVGEQYFGPGTRLTVT.

The chain links TRBV5-4 to TRBJ1-1; 8 bases match TRBD1. This CDR3 contains 14 residues. Per the germline V gene, CDR1 is SGHNT and CDR2 is YYREEE (reference sequence). The V gene end was trimmed by 3 bases and the J gene end by 3 bases; junction bases not matched to a gene: 4. CDR3 region: CASSYGQGDTEAFF. The CDR3 DNA sequence: TGTGCCAGCAGCTACGGACAGGGTGACACTGAAGCTTTCTTT.

This rearrangement joins TRBV27 to TRBJ2-2, with 7 bases identical to TRBD1. Per germline, CDR1 MNHEY and CDR2 SMNVEV (reference sequence). Trimming cost V 5 bases and J 1 base; bases outside gene matches: 1. The CDR3 sequence is 14 residues long. The CDR3 loop reads CASSQGENTGELFF. CDR3 nucleotide sequence: TGTGCCAGCAGTCAGGGGGAGAACACCGGGGAGCTGTTTTTT.

The CDR3 loop is CASSAAGHGYTF. The CDR3 bases are TGTGCCAGCAGTGCGGCGGGCCATGGCTACACCTTC. V is TRBV28 and J is TRBJ1-2; D unclear. CDR3 size: 12 residues. Trimming pared 5 bases from V and 6 bases from J, leaving 10 bases between. In germline, CDR1 is MDHEN, CDR2 SYDVKM.

This clone occurred a few times. The genes are TRBV7-9 and TRBJ1-5; a possible D gene is TRBD1 (6 bases). The CDR3 is 13 amino acids. The V gene's germline CDR1 is SEHNR and CDR2 FQNEAQ (reference sequence). Trimming pared 1 base from V and 5 bases from J, leaving 6 bases between. The CDR3 region has the DNA TGTGCCAGCAGCTTAGGACAGGATCAGCCCCAGCATTTT. Its protein product is CASSLGQDQPQHF.

The chain uses TRBV4-2 and TRBJ1-6; possibly TRBD1 for D (5 bases). The CDR3 totals 12 residues. Germline assignment: CDR1 LGHNA and CDR2 YNFKEQ. Trimming took off 3 bases at V and 15 bases at J, with 12 bases between the two ends. The CDR3 DNA follows: TGTGCCAGCAGCCATCGGGGGGGAGTCCTCCACTTT. Its translation: CASSHRGGVLHF.

The rearrangement links TRBV2 to TRBJ2-7; the D gene is possibly TRBD1 (5 bases). The V and J ends lost 5 bases and 1 base respectively, with 15 bases between them. The V gene's germline CDR1 is SNHLY and CDR2 FYNNEI. This CDR3 is built from 15 residues. The CDR3 sequence: CASSPERKGSYEQYF. The CDR3, as DNA: TGTGCCAGCAGTCCTGAGAGGAAGGGGTCCTACGAGCAGTACTTC.

V and J are TRBV30 and TRBJ2-5, with TRBD2 as a possible D gene (6 bases). This CDR3 is 13 amino acids long. CDR1 is GTSNPN and CDR2 is SVGIG in the germline V gene (reference sequence). V dropped 5 bases and J dropped 2 bases, with 12 bases sitting between them. The CDR3 DNA follows: TGTGCCTGGGCGCGGGACCGGCAAGAGACCCAGTACTTC. It yields the protein CAWARDRQETQYF.

CDR3 sequence: CANRGGSLEQYF. The CDR3 nucleotides read TGTGCCAATCGGGGGGGGTCCCTCGAGCAGTACTTC. The V gene is TRBV10-3, the J gene TRBJ2-7; TRBD2 aligns across 8 bases. The germline gives CDR1 ENHRY, CDR2 SYGVKD. The CDR3 is made up of 12 amino acids. Unmatched junction bases numbered 8, after V lost 10 bases and J lost 6 bases.

V is TRBV2 and J is TRBJ2-5; maybe TRBD1 (5 bases). V lost 1 base, J lost 1 base, and 10 bases lay in between. CDR1 and CDR2 (germline): SNHLY, FYNNEI. This CDR3 is 15 amino acids long. CDR3 region: CASSEELGAQETQYF. CDR3 sequence (DNA): TGTGCCAGCAGTGAAGAGTTAGGGGCCCAAGAGACCCAGTACTTC. The variable domain in full, completed from reference TRBV2 and TRBJ2-5, reads EPEVTQTPSHQVTQMGQEVILRCVPISNHLYFYWYRQILGQKVEFLVSFYNNEISEKSEIFDDQFSVERPDGSNFTLKIRSTKLEDSAMYFCASSEELGAQETQYFGPGTRLLVL.

This CDR3 is CASLGGDSNQPQHF. The CDR3 coding sequence is TGTGCCTCCTTGGGGGGGGACAGCAATCAGCCCCAGCATTTT. This sequence joins TRBV19 and TRBJ1-5, with a weak D call TRBD1 (5 bases). Trimming removed 11 bases at V and 1 base at J, with 15 bases between. CDR1 LNHDA and CDR2 SQIVND come from the germline V gene (reference sequence). This CDR3 spans 14 amino acids.

The CDR3 sequence is CASSYSRQGAEQPQHF. In nucleotides, the CDR3 is TGTGCCAGCAGTTACTCGAGACAGGGGGCTGAACAGCCCCAGCATTTT. The gene calls are TRBV6-5 and TRBJ1-5, with 10 bases aligning to TRBD1. CDR3 length equals 16 residues. Germline assignment: CDR1 MNHEY and CDR2 SVGAGI. V was pared by 0 bases and J by 7 bases, with 6 bases of the junction left unmatched.

The V and J genes are TRBV19 and TRBJ2-3, with 7 bases aligning to TRBD2. J was trimmed by 2 bases and V by 6 bases; bases with no gene match: 8. The CDR3 covers 15 residues. Germline V gives CDR1 LNHDA, CDR2 SQIVND (reference sequence). CDR3 DNA: TGTGCCAGTAGAACTGGCGGGGGATTCACAGATACGCAGTATTTT. Its protein product is CASRTGGGFTDTQYF.

This rearrangement joins TRBV11-2 to TRBJ1-3, with D possibly matching TRBD1 (6 bases). Trimming took 3 bases from V and 1 from J, leaving 13 bases between them. The CDR3 has 16 amino acids. Germline CDR1 reads SGHAT; CDR2 reads FQNNGV. Written as DNA, the CDR3 is TGTGCCAGCAGCTTTTTCAGGGGACAATCTGGAAACACCATATATTTT. Its protein is CASSFFRGQSGNTIYF. Full variable domain (missing parts from reference TRBV11-2 and TRBJ1-3): EAGVAQSPRYKIIEKRQSVAFWCNPISGHATLYWYQQILGQGPKLLIQFQNNGVVDDSQLPKDRFSAERLKGVDSTLKIQPAKLEDSAVYLCASSFFRGQSGNTIYFGEGSWLTVV.

The gene calls are TRBV30 and TRBJ1-2; possibly TRBD1 for D (5 bases). Trimming left V 1 base short and J 3 bases short, with 9 bases between. The CDR3 runs 13 residues. Germline CDR1 reads GTSNPN; CDR2 reads SVGIG (reference sequence). The CDR3 loop is CAWSEGGDYGYTF. The CDR3 DNA follows: TGTGCCTGGAGTGAGGGAGGGGACTATGGCTACACCTTC.

The J gene is TRBJ1-2, the V gene TRBV5-6, with no clear D. V lost 4 bases to trimming and J lost 0 bases, with 19 bases between them. From germline, CDR1 is SGHDT and CDR2 YYEEEE. The CDR3 consists of 17 residues. The CDR3: CASSPNGVGLSNYGYTF. The CDR3 bases are TGTGCCAGCAGCCCCAACGGGGTAGGGCTTTCTAACTATGGCTACACCTTC.

J is TRBJ1-1 and V is TRBV30; D is possibly TRBD1 (5 bases). Germline CDR1 GTSNPN, CDR2 SVGIG (reference sequence). Trimming took off 3 bases at V and 9 bases at J, with 14 bases between the two ends. The CDR3 runs to 12 residues. As DNA, the CDR3 is TGTGCCTGGAGCCACGGACAAGCTAAAGCTTTCTTT. It yields the protein CAWSHGQAKAFF.

The chain uses TRBV28 and TRBJ1-2, with TRBD1 identical over 7 bases. V lost 7 bases and J lost 0; bases outside the gene matches: 11. There are 16 residues in the CDR3. Per germline, CDR1 MDHEN and CDR2 SYDVKM. CDR3 coding DNA: TGTGCCAGCACAACGAGGGGGCGGATAGCTAACTATGGCTACACCTTC. Translating gives CASTTRGRIANYGYTF.

The chain couples TRBV29-1 to TRBJ2-7; D is perhaps TRBD1 (6 bases). Looked up from germline, CDR1 is SQVTM and CDR2 is ANQGSEA. The V end was cut by 4 bases, the J end by 5 bases, with 15 bases between. This CDR3 is built from 13 residues. CDR3 sequence reads: CSVGQGLFNEQYF. The CDR3 DNA reads TGCAGCGTTGGTCAGGGGCTCTTCAACGAGCAGTACTTC.

This chain links TRBV7-9 with TRBJ1-5; D possibly corresponds to TRBD1 (6 bases). The CDR3 length is 17 residues. Germline assignment: CDR1 SEHNR and CDR2 FQNEAQ (reference sequence). Trimming shortened V by 0 bases and J by 2 bases, and 14 bases separated the two germline ends. CDR3 protein: CASSLALTGLGNQPQHF. In DNA form, the CDR3 reads TGTGCCAGCAGCTTAGCCCTGACAGGCCTGGGCAATCAGCCCCAGCATTTT.